This T cell receptor beta chain was sequenced during a study of T-cell memory formation after mild COVID-19. Study information: Largely donor-specific sequence clusters came from two donors.

Employing constant-segment primers, 5'RACE generated TCR alpha and TCR beta cDNA libraries bearing sample barcodes and UMIs. TCRdb reanalysed the 5' RACE reads using MiXCR and keeps one entry per CDR3 protein. This table has 350,000 to 500,000 distinct CDR3 sequences, 20% to 30% appearing once. This clonotype came up a few times. As yet, its antigen is unknown. The V end was cut by 6 bases, the J end by 9 bases, with 26 bases between. CDR1 and CDR2 from the germline V gene are MNHEY and SVGAGI. The CDR3 loop spans 16 amino acids. Overall study findings and caveats: Day 15 to 85 contracting clones showed balanced CD4/CD8; day 15 to 37 expanders favored CD4+.

Sequenced material: PBMCs or a T cell subset sorted from them (not recorded which). This TCR was recovered from an adult woman who had mild COVID-19 (a few samples of this study predate the infection). Cell type and time point are not known. The chain carries TRBV6-5 and TRBJ1-1; unclear D gene. The CDR3 loop reads CASRAKAGLKLTKAFF. The DNA for the CDR3 is TGTGCCAGCAGAGCCAAGGCGGGCTTAAAGCTTACTAAAGCTTTCTTT.